The 6 T cell receptor beta chains presented below share a single source sample, sequenced in a study of T cell responses to AZD1222 COVID-19 vaccine (dated by TCRdb to the early 2020s). The method behind the library was the immunoSEQ multiplex PCR assay. TCRdb provides this immuneACCESS table in a form limited to in-frame rearrangements. Some clones are lacking; in checked studies, under half of them reflect an unresolved V gene, and why the rest are absent is not known. For this sample there are some 200,000 clones; approximately 90% appear just once. Approximately 4% of the sample is taken by the ten largest. This specimen's time point label, per the study, means: about 28 days (+/-7) after the second vaccine dose. This specimen's treatment or condition label, interpreted: meningococcal conjugate vaccine given as trial control. Sequencing was performed on peripheral blood, taken 28 days after the second dose of the MenACWY control vaccine. The receptors derive from an adult who received the MenACWY meningococcal vaccine as a control.

The chain is built from TRBV24-1 and TRBJ2-1; TRBD2 is a possible D gene (5 bases). CDR1 is KGHDR, CDR2 SFDVKD, per germline. This CDR3 spans 16 amino acids. V was shortened by 0 bases and J by 6 bases, with 14 bases between the two germline ends. In DNA, the CDR3 is TGTGCCACCAGTGATTTGAACCTCGGGGTATCCAATGAGCAGTTCTTC. Translating gives CATSDLNLGVSNEQFF.

V gene TRBV27 combines with J gene TRBJ2-7; possibly TRBD2 for D (6 bases). CDR3 size: 16 residues. The germline V gene has CDR1 MNHEY and CDR2 SMNVEV (reference sequence). Trimming cost V 3 bases and J 4 bases, with 19 bases left between them. DNA of the CDR3: TGTGCCAGCAGTTTGTACCCCGGGACTCTCGGTTACGAGCAGTACTTC. Translated, it gives CASSLYPGTLGYEQYF.

This chain links TRBV13 with TRBJ1-3; D is possibly TRBD1 (6 bases). This CDR3 spans 15 amino acids. CDR1 PRHDT and CDR2 FYEKMQ come from the germline V gene (reference sequence). V was shortened by 2 bases and J by 4 bases, with 12 bases between the two germline ends. CDR3 residues: CASSLLGGPGNTIYF. The DNA for the CDR3 is TGTGCCAGCAGCTTACTGGGGGGGCCCGGAAACACCATATATTTT.

This clone appeared a single time. The chain has TRBV7-2 and TRBJ2-2, with D maybe TRBD1 (6 bases). The CDR3 has 15 residues. In germline, CDR1 is SGHTA, CDR2 FQGNSA. V was pared by 4 bases and J by 3 bases, with 12 bases between. The CDR3 loop reads CASSSLGADTGELFF. In DNA, the CDR3 is TGTGCCAGCAGCTCCTTGGGGGCCGACACCGGGGAGCTGTTTTTT.

The chain links TRBV7-2 to TRBJ2-7; D may be TRBD2 (5 bases). The germline gives CDR1 SGHTA, CDR2 FQGNSA. The CDR3 is made up of 15 amino acids. Trimming took 4 bases from V and 0 from J, leaving 13 bases between them. The CDR3 is CASSSSSGSSYEQYF. The CDR3 DNA reads TGTGCCAGCAGCTCCAGTTCGGGGAGCTCCTACGAGCAGTACTTC.

The chain couples TRBV24-1 to TRBJ2-1; TRBD1 might be the D (6 bases). CDR3 length: 16 residues. The V end lost 0 bases, the J end lost 0 bases, and 8 bases lay between the germline ends. Per germline, CDR1 KGHDR and CDR2 SFDVKD. The DNA for the CDR3 is TGTGCCACCAGTGATTTGCAGGGGAGCTCCTACAATGAGCAGTTCTTC. Translation gives CATSDLQGSSYNEQFF.